This entry features one T cell receptor (beta chain) sequence. Antigen: not known. Then a second PCR, running roughly 7 to 11 cycles, was carried out with a sample-barcoded 5' primer and a J-beta primer mix. MiXCR, applied by TCRdb to the 5' RACE reads, yields one record per CDR3 protein. The sample consists of approximately 670,000 distinct CDR3 sequences, 40% to 45% of them appearing once. The record originates from a study of blood T cells in healthy people across ages. For the study at large: About one barcoded beta molecule per two T cells was captured by template switching. Broader study findings: Diversity estimates from one million T cells were considered underestimates. PBMCs went unsorted, and a conclusive naive versus antigen-experienced comparison was therefore prevented.

After removal of 6 bases from V and 8 bases from J, the junction contained 13 bases not matched to a gene. Looked up from germline, CDR1 is MNHNS and CDR2 is SASEGT. This CDR3 comprises 15 residues. Isolation of PBMCs gave at least 7 million cells per sample. This rearrangement joins TRBV6-1 to TRBJ2-1; TRBD2 aligns across 7 bases. What was sequenced was blood. The source is a man of 80 years or more in good health. The CDR3 reads CASSPPGLPSDEQFF. DNA for the CDR3: TGTGCCAGCAGCCCCCCGGGACTACCATCGGATGAGCAGTTCTTC.